Below are 24 T cell receptor beta chains sequenced from a single sample in a study of blood T cell repertoires in COVID-19. TCRdb keeps only in-frame clones here, not all; method: immunoSEQ multiplex PCR. The table shows approximately 40,000 clones, with 87% occurring only once. What was sequenced was peripheral blood. These receptor sequences come from a man between 60 and 75 years old with COVID-19, enrolled during active disease.

The V gene is TRBV12-5, the J gene TRBJ2-1; perhaps TRBD2 as D (6 bases). Trimming took 6 bases from V and 1 from J, leaving 28 bases between them. The CDR3 is made up of 20 amino acids. CDR1 LGHNT and CDR2 FRNRAP come from the germline V gene. The chain's CDR3 is CASGAQGEKTGVGSYNEQFF. CDR3 nucleotide sequence: TGTGCTAGTGGAGCCCAGGGAGAGAAGACGGGAGTGGGTTCCTACAATGAGCAGTTCTTC.

The CDR3 here is CASSLQGANGNTIYF. Here the CDR3 DNA reads TGTGCCAGCAGTTTACAGGGGGCAAATGGAAACACCATATATTTT. The chain joins TRBV27 to TRBJ1-3; 8 bases align to TRBD1. CDR1 and CDR2 from the germline V gene are MNHEY and SMNVEV (reference sequence). CDR3 length: 15 amino acids. Germline trimming cut 2 bases from V and 3 bases from J; bases unmatched to any gene: 3.

The CDR3 spells CASSQAYEQYF. The CDR3 coding sequence is TGTGCCAGCAGCCAGGCCTACGAGCAGTACTTC. This chain joins TRBV5-8 and TRBJ2-7; D unclear. CDR3 length: 11 amino acids. V was pared by 4 bases and J by 2 bases, with 4 bases between. Germline V gene data show CDR1 as SGHTS and CDR2 as YDEGEE. Full variable domain (remainder filled in from reference TRBV5-8 and TRBJ2-7): EAGVTQSPTHLIKTRGQQATLRCSPISGHTSVYWYQQALGLGLQFLLWYDEGEERNRGNFPPRFSGRQFPNYSSELNVNALELEDSALYLCASSQAYEQYFGPGTRLTVT.

The chain links TRBV7-2 to TRBJ1-4, with 10 nucleotides matching TRBD1. This CDR3 spans 16 amino acids. In germline, CDR1 is SGHTA, CDR2 FQGNSA. Unmatched junction bases numbered 10, after V lost 6 bases and J lost 6 bases. CDR3: CASRNPTGGNDEKLFF. For the CDR3, the DNA is TGTGCCAGCAGGAATCCGACAGGGGGCAACGATGAAAAACTGTTTTTT.

The rearrangement links TRBV28 to TRBJ1-6; TRBD1 agrees at 7 bases. The CDR3 runs to 15 residues. The germline gives CDR1 MDHEN, CDR2 SYDVKM. J gave up 10 bases and V 2 bases, and 8 bases lay outside the gene matches. In DNA form, the CDR3 reads TGTGCCAGCAGTTTACCGACAGGGCGGGACTCACCCCTCCACTTT. The encoded protein is CASSLPTGRDSPLHF.

The rearrangement uses TRBV30 and TRBJ1-2; TRBD1 matches 7 bases. CDR1 is GTSNPN and CDR2 is SVGIG in the germline V gene (reference sequence). The CDR3 has 15 residues. J lost 2 bases, V lost 1 base, and 7 bases had no gene match. The chain's CDR3 is CAWSARQGVNYGYTF. CDR3 DNA: TGTGCCTGGAGTGCCCGACAGGGAGTCAACTATGGCTACACCTTC.

As DNA, the CDR3 is TGCGCCAGCAGTCCGGGGGGGATGATTTCTGAGCAGTTCTTC. Translating gives CASSPGGMISEQFF. This chain uses TRBV10-1 with TRBJ2-1, with 8 bases aligning to TRBD2. CDR1 is WNHNN and CDR2 is SYGVQD in the germline V gene (reference sequence). The CDR3 has 14 amino acids. The V gene end was trimmed by 5 bases and the J gene end by 9 bases; junction bases not matched to a gene: 9.

This clone was recorded once. The chain combines TRBV5-1 with TRBJ2-1, with 9 bases matching TRBD2. The trim removed 3 bases at V and 10 bases at J, leaving 20 bases unmatched. The germline V gene has CDR1 SGHRS and CDR2 YFSETQ. This CDR3 region has 18 residues. CDR3 sequence (DNA): TGCGCCAGCAGCTGGACTCCCAGCAGGCGGGAGGGCCGGGTCGAGCAGTTCTTC. Amino acid sequence: CASSWTPSRREGRVEQFF.

J is TRBJ2-5 and V is TRBV19; tentatively, D is TRBD1 (5 bases). The V end was cut by 5 bases, the J end by 0 bases, with 10 bases between. CDR1 and CDR2 (germline): LNHDA, SQIVND (reference sequence). CDR3 length: 14 amino acids. The CDR3 protein is CASSPRQYQETQYF. CDR3 DNA sequence: TGTGCCAGTAGTCCCCGACAGTACCAAGAGACCCAGTACTTC. Variable domain in full (rest from reference TRBV19 and TRBJ2-5): DGGITQSPKYLFRKEGQNVTLSCEQNLNHDAMYWYRQDPGQGLRLIYYSQIVNDFQKGDIAEGYSVSREKKESFPLTVTSAQKNPTAFYLCASSPRQYQETQYFGPGTRLLVL.

The rearrangement links TRBV27 to TRBJ1-2; D might be TRBD1 (5 bases). Germline CDR1 and CDR2: MNHEY and SMNVEV (reference sequence). The CDR3 is 15 amino acids. V gave up 4 bases and J gave up 5 bases, with 17 bases separating them. The DNA of the CDR3 is TGTGCCAGCAGTTCTCAACAGCGGGGGGTATATGGCTACACCTTC. Translated: CASSSQQRGVYGYTF.

The rearrangement joins TRBV27 to TRBJ1-1; 11 bases are a match to TRBD1. This CDR3 spans 16 amino acids. J gave up 5 bases and V 6 bases, and 11 bases lay outside the gene matches. Germline values: CDR1 MNHEY, CDR2 SMNVEV (reference sequence). CDR3: CASSSDRGPLRTEAFF. CDR3 bases: TGTGCCAGCAGCTCGGACAGGGGGCCTCTTCGGACTGAAGCTTTCTTT.

The chain uses TRBV5-1 and TRBJ2-1; D may be TRBD2 (7 bases). This CDR3 region has 17 residues. Between the trimmed V and J ends, which lost 2 bases and 0 bases, there was a span of 15 bases. In germline, CDR1 is SGHRS, CDR2 YFSETQ. The CDR3 bases are TGCGCCAGCAGCTTCATCGGGGGGCCTAACTCCTACAATGAGCAGTTCTTC. Protein sequence: CASSFIGGPNSYNEQFF. Together with reference TRBV5-1 and TRBJ2-1, the CDR3 gives the full variable domain: KAGVTQTPRYLIKTRGQQVTLSCSPISGHRSVSWYQQTPGQGLQFLFEYFSETQRNKGNFPGRFSGRQFSNSRSEMNVSTLELGDSALYLCASSFIGGPNSYNEQFFGPGTRLTVL.

The chain combines TRBV12-3 or TRBV12-4 with TRBJ2-5; D remains unclear. The CDR3 has 11 residues. The V and J ends lost 5 bases and 2 bases respectively, with 3 bases between them. As DNA, the CDR3 is TGTGCCAGCAGTCCGCAAGAGACCCAGTACTTC. It is translated as CASSPQETQYF.

V gene TRBV19 combines with J gene TRBJ1-5; perhaps TRBD1 as D (6 bases). The CDR3 length is 16 residues. From germline, CDR1 is LNHDA and CDR2 SQIVND (reference sequence). V dropped 0 bases and J dropped 7 bases, with 16 bases sitting between them. CDR3 protein: CASSIEPAEGDQPQHF. In DNA form, the CDR3 reads TGTGCCAGTAGTATAGAACCGGCAGAGGGGGACCAGCCCCAGCATTTT.

This chain links TRBV5-5 with TRBJ1-1, with D possibly matching TRBD1 (6 bases). The ends were cut back, 1 base at V and 4 bases at J, with 14 bases in the middle. Germline lookup yields CDR1 SGHKS and CDR2 YYEKEE (reference sequence). The CDR3 extends over 15 amino acids. The CDR3 nucleotides are TGTGCCAGCAGCTTGAGGGGGGGCTTTATCACTGAAGCTTTCTTT. It yields the protein CASSLRGGFITEAFF.

The chain is built from TRBV18 and TRBJ1-5, with a weak D call TRBD1 (6 bases). This CDR3 comprises 15 residues. V lost 5 bases, J lost 0 bases, and 11 bases lay in between. CDR1 and CDR2 from the germline V gene are KGHSH and LQKENI. The CDR3 sequence: CASSTQGYSNQPQHF. Written as DNA, the CDR3 is TGTGCCAGCTCAACCCAGGGGTATAGCAATCAGCCCCAGCATTTT.

V is TRBV6-6 and J is TRBJ1-4; the D gene is possibly TRBD1 (5 bases). This CDR3 spans 14 amino acids. Germline V gives CDR1 MNHNY, CDR2 SVGAGI (reference sequence). V lost 5 bases and J lost 3, with 10 bases in between. CDR3 coding DNA: TGTGCCAGCAGTCTCAGGGATGCTAATGAAAAACTGTTTTTT. This encodes CASSLRDANEKLFF.

The rearrangement links TRBV29-1 to TRBJ2-3; tentatively, D is TRBD1 (5 bases). V shed 4 bases and J shed 2 bases, with 16 bases lying between them. Germline V gene lookup returns CDR1 SQVTM and CDR2 ANQGSEA. This CDR3 is 15 amino acids long. CDR3 nucleotide sequence: TGCAGCGTTGCCCTTGGGGCCACCTACACAGATACGCAGTATTTT. Its protein is CSVALGATYTDTQYF.

The chain employs TRBV11-1 and TRBJ1-5; no clear D gene. Germline lookup yields CDR1 SGHAT and CDR2 FQDESV (reference sequence). This CDR3 comprises 13 residues. V was shortened by 1 base and J by 11 bases, with 12 bases between the two germline ends. CDR3 amino acids: CASSLDEGGTQHF. The CDR3 region has the DNA TGTGCCAGCAGCTTAGACGAGGGAGGGACCCAGCATTTT.

The CDR3 DNA is TGTGCCAGCATTGAGAGCAAAATCAATCAGCCCCAGCATTTT. Residues: CASIESKINQPQHF. V and J are TRBV28 and TRBJ1-5; D gene unclear. Germline V gives CDR1 MDHEN, CDR2 SYDVKM. V lost 7 bases and J 3 bases, leaving 13 bases between the germline ends. CDR3 length: 14 residues.

This clone occurred once. This CDR3 is CASSPGTAGGYTF. As DNA, the CDR3 is TGTGCCAGCAGCCCAGGGACAGCTGGCGGCTACACCTTC. The chain uses TRBV7-9 and TRBJ1-2; 7 positions match TRBD1. The CDR3 is 13 amino acids. V dropped 5 bases and J dropped 8; count of bases not matched to a gene: 8. Germline assignment: CDR1 SEHNR and CDR2 FQNEAQ (reference sequence).

This chain links TRBV24-1 with TRBJ2-5; 15 positions match TRBD2. The ends lost 0 bases at V and 3 bases at J; junction bases unmatched: 4. Germline V gives CDR1 KGHDR, CDR2 SFDVKD. This CDR3 spans 18 amino acids. Here the CDR3 reads CATSDLRTSGRAEETQYF. The CDR3 DNA reads TGTGCCACCAGTGATTTGCGGACTAGCGGGAGGGCCGAAGAGACCCAGTACTTC.

This clone appeared once. This chain joins TRBV27 and TRBJ2-7; no reliable D call. V lost 0 bases and J lost 7, with 13 bases in between. The CDR3 consists of 14 residues. The germline CDR1 and CDR2 sequences are MNHEY and SMNVEV (reference sequence). Written as DNA, the CDR3 is TGTGCCAGCAGTTTATCGCCCGCCCAAACAGAGCAGTACTTC. Protein sequence: CASSLSPAQTEQYF.

This clone was recorded only once. J is TRBJ2-1 and V is TRBV18, with a possible D match to TRBD2 (6 bases). Germline V lookup: CDR1 KGHSH, CDR2 LQKENI. The CDR3 loop spans 16 amino acids. Deletions cut 3 bases from V and 1 base from J, with 13 bases between. The CDR3 loop reads CASSPPRAGSYNEQFF. CDR3 nucleotides: TGTGCCAGCTCACCCCCTAGGGCGGGGTCCTACAATGAGCAGTTCTTC.